Only one count was recorded for the clone carrying this T cell receptor beta chain. In the original analysis: Cell counts per sample came from amplifying reference gene primers. This table comes from immunoSEQ multiplex PCR, and its TCRdb copy is limited to in-frame clones, with some not included. D and trimming were read from the DNA, whereas the V and J calls and clone size are those reported in that table. The sample lists about 190,000 clones; roughly nine tenths were seen once. The data originate from a study of blood T cell repertoires in COVID-19. Study-level background: Both acute and convalescent COVID-19 samples were obtained from the United States, Italy and Spain. T cells, B-cell-depleted T cells, or PBMCs provided the cDNA or gDNA that served as material.

V was shortened by 5 bases and J by 5 bases, with 12 bases between the two germline ends. Germline V gives CDR1 SGHVS, CDR2 FNYEAQ. The CDR3 loop spans 13 amino acids. Input material: peripheral blood. The source is a man aged 25-40 years with acute or convalescent COVID-19. The V gene is TRBV7-6, the J gene TRBJ1-1, with D possibly matching TRBD1 (6 bases). The CDR3 here is CASSNTGRTEAFF. CDR3 nucleotide sequence: TGTGCCAGCAGCAACACAGGGAGAACTGAAGCTTTCTTT.